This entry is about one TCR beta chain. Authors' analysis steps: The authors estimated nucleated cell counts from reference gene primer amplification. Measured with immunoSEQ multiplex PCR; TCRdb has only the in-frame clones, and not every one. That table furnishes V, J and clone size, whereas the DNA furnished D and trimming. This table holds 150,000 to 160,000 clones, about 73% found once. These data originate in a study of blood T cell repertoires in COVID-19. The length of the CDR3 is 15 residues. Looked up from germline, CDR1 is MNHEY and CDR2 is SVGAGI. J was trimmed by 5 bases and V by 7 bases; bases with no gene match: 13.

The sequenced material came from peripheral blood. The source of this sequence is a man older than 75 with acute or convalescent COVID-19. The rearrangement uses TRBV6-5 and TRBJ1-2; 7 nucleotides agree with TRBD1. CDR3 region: CASTPGGLRSYGYTF. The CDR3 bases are TGTGCCAGCACCCCAGGGGGACTGCGTTCGTATGGCTACACCTTC.